The TCR beta chain under discussion was sequenced for a study of OX40 agonist ivuxolimab in advanced cancers. Some background on the complete study: Ivuxolimab was an agonistic, fully human IgG2 monoclonal antibody directed against OX40 (CD134), a costimulatory receptor. Intravenous ivuxolimab was administered to patients every 2 weeks at six dose levels: 0.01, 0.1, 0.3, 1.5, 3 and 10 mg/kg. Among the roughly 54 dose-escalation patients, around 20 had hepatocellular carcinoma, approximately 15 melanoma, 9 renal cell carcinoma and 9 head and neck cancer. In the dose-escalation cohort, over 65% of patients were male, and the mean age was roughly 60 years, with a range of about 23 to 90. Prior anti-PD-1, anti-PD-L1 or anti-CTLA-4 therapy was permitted, and checkpoint inhibitors had been received by under 50% of dose-escalation patients. Three dose-escalation patients achieved partial responses, one with hepatocellular carcinoma and two with cutaneous melanoma. The purpose of peripheral TCRbeta sequencing was to test whether ivuxolimab changed TCR sequence diversity and led to clonal T-cell expansion. The monotherapy dose-escalation portion (N of about 50 patients) of the phase I ivuxolimab trial is reported in the paper. General findings and caveats noted by the study authors: At doses of 0.1 to 3.0 mg/kg, clonal expansion of both CD4+ and CD8+ T cells in blood was seen between baseline and week 6. The antigen specificity of the clonally expanded peripheral T cells was not determined. Low levels of normalized T-cell clonal expansion were also seen in some nonresponding patients. Partial responders in the 0.1-3.0 mg/kg groups had among the lowest normalized peripheral clonal expansion, especially among CD8+ T cells. After ivuxolimab, CD8+ T cells had more expanded clones than CD4+ T cells on average.

Genomic DNA was extracted from sorted cells for sequencing of the TCRbeta CDR3 region. The immunoSEQ Assay was used for sequencing of TCRbeta CDR3 regions. TCRdb limited this immuneACCESS table to in-frame rearrangements with V and J called. A share of clones is missing; checked studies link under half to unresolved V genes, and the rest is unexplained. In this sample the table shows some 43,000 clones, about 89% of which occur a single time. Of the sample, about 0.6% falls within the top ten clones. In this sample, this clone turned up once. Its target antigen remains unknown. No clone much larger than this one lies a single base away; base qualities are absent. Deletion took 1 base off V and 3 bases off J, with a span of 18 bases between the germline ends. The CDR3 measures 17 amino acids from cysteine to phenylalanine. CDR3 DNA is the only sequence kept; it has 51 bases, read in frame from the first base. CDR1 and CDR2, per the germline V gene, are SGHNT and YENEEA.

The trial excluded patients who had a history of autoimmune disease or who were on systemic immunosuppression. Peripheral blood for TCR sequencing was collected from all dose cohorts at baseline, on cycle 4 day 1, and on cycle 7 day 1. Samples came from an open-label, multicenter, first-in-human phase I dose-escalation trial of ivuxolimab. Adults with locally advanced or metastatic melanoma, renal cell, hepatocellular, or head and neck squamous cell carcinoma were enrolled in the trial. Before TCR sequencing, CD4+ T cells and CD8+ T cells from peripheral blood were sorted into separate populations.

Specimen: CD4+ or CD8+ T cells sorted from blood, collected in a trial of the OX40 agonist ivuxolimab. This chain joins TRBV11-3 to TRBJ1-1; TRBD1 might be the D gene, on 5 matching bases. The clonotype originates from an adult with an advanced solid tumor such as melanoma, head and neck, liver or kidney cancer. The nucleotide sequence reads TGTGCCAGCAGCTTAGCCCGTGGGAGAGGGACTGACACTGAAGCTTTCTTT. The resulting protein is CASSLARGRGTDTEAFF.